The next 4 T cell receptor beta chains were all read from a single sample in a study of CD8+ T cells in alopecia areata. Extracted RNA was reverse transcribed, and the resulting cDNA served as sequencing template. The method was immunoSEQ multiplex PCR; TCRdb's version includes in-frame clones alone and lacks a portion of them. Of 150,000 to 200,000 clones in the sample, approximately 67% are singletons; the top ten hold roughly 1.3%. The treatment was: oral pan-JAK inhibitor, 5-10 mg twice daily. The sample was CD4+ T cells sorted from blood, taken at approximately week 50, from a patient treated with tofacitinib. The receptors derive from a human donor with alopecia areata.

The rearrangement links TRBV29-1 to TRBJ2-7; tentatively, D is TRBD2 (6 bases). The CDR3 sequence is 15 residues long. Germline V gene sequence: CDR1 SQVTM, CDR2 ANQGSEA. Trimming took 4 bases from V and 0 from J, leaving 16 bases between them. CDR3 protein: CSVGGGPGGSYEQYF. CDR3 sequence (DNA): TGCAGCGTTGGAGGAGGGCCAGGAGGCTCCTACGAGCAGTACTTC.

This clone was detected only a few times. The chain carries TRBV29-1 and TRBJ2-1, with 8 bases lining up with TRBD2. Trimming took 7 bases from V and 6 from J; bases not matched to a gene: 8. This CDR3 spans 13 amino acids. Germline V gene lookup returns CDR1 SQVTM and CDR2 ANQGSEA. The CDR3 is CSGRSGGINEQFF. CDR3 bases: TGCAGCGGACGGAGCGGGGGTATCAATGAGCAGTTCTTC.

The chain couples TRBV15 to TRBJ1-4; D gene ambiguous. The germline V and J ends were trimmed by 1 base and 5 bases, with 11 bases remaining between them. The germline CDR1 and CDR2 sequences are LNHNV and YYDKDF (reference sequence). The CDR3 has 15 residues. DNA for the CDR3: TGTGCCACCAGCAGAGGGGTGGACTCGAATGAAAAACTGTTTTTT. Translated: CATSRGVDSNEKLFF.

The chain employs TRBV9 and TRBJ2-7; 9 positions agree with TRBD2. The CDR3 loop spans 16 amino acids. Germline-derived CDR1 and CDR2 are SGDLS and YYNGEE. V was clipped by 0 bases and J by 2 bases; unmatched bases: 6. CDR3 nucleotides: TGTGCCAGCAGCGTAGACCAAAAGCGGGGGGCCTACGAGCAGTACTTC. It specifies CASSVDQKRGAYEQYF.